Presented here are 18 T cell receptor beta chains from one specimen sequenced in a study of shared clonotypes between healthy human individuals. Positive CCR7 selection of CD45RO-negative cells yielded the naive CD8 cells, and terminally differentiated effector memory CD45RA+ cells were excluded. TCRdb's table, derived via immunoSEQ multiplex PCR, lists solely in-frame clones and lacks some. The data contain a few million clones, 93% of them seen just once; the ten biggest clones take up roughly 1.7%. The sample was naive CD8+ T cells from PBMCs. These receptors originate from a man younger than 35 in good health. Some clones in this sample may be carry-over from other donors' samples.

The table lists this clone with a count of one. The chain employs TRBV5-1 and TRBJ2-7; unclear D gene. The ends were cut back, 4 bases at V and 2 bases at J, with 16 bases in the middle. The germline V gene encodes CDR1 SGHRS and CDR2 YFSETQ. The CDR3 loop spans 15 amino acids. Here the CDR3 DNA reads TGCGCCAGCAGCCCGCTGGGTCCCGCGACCTACGAGCAGTACTTC. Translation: CASSPLGPATYEQYF.

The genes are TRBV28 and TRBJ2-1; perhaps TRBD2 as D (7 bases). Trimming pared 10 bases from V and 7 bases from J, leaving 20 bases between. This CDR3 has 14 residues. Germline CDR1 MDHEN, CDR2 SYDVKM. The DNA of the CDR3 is TGTGCCACCACAGCGGGACAAGGTGCAAATGAGCAGTTCTTC. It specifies CATTAGQGANEQFF.

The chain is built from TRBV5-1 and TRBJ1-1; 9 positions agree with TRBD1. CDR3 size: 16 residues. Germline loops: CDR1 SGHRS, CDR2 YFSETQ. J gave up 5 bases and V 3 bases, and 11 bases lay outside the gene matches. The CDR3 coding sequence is TGCGCCAGCAGCTCAGATTTACAGGGGGCTATGACTGAAGCTTTCTTT. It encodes CASSSDLQGAMTEAFF. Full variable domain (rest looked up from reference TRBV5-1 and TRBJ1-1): KAGVTQTPRYLIKTRGQQVTLSCSPISGHRSVSWYQQTPGQGLQFLFEYFSETQRNKGNFPGRFSGRQFSNSRSEMNVSTLELGDSALYLCASSSDLQGAMTEAFFGQGTRLTVV.

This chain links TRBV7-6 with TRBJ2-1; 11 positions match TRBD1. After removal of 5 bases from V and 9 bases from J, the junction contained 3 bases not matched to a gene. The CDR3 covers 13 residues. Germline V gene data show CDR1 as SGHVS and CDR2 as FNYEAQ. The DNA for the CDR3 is TGTGCCAGCAGCCGGGACAGGGGGTCTGAGCAGTTCTTC. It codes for CASSRDRGSEQFF.

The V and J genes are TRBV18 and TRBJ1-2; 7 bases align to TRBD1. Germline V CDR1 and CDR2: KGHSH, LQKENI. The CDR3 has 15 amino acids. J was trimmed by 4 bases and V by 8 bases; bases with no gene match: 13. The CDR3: CASHYLKRQGYGYTF. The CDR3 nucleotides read TGTGCCAGCCACTACCTAAAGCGACAGGGCTATGGCTACACCTTC. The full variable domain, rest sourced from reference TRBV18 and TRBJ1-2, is NAGVMQNPRHLVRRRGQEARLRCSPMKGHSHVYWYRQLPEEGLKFMVYLQKENIIDESGMPKERFSAEFPKEGPSILRIQQVVRGDSAAYFCASHYLKRQGYGYTFGSGTRLTVV.

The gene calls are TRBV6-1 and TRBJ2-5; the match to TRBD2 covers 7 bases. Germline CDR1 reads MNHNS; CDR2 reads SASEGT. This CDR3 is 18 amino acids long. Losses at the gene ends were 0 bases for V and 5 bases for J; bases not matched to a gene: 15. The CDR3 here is CASSEARLWDFGGETQYF. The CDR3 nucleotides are TGTGCCAGCAGTGAAGCGCGACTATGGGACTTCGGGGGGGAGACCCAGTACTTC.

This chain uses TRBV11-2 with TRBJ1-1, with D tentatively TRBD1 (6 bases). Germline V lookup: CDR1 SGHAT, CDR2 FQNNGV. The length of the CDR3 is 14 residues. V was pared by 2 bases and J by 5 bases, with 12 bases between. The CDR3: CASSLTGLVTEAFF. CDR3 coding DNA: TGTGCCAGCAGCTTAACAGGGTTAGTGACTGAAGCTTTCTTT.

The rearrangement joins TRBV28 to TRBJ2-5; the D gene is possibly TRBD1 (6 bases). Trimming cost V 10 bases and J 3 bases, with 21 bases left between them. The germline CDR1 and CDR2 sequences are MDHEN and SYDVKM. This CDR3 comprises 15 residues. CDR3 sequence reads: CATWTDISSKETQYF. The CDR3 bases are TGTGCCACCTGGACAGACATCTCCTCCAAAGAGACCCAGTACTTC.

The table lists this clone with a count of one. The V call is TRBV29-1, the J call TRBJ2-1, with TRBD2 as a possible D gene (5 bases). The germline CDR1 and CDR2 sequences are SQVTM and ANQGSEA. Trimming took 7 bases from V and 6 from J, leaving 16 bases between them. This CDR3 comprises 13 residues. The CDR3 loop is CSAGLLKGNEQFF. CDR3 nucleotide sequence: TGCAGCGCCGGACTTTTAAAGGGCAATGAGCAGTTCTTC.

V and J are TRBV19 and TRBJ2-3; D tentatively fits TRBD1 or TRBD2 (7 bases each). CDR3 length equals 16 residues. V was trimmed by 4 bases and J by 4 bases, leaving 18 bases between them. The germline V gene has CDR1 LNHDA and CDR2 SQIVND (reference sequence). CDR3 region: CASSTGGQLLSDTQYF. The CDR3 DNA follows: TGTGCCAGTAGTACGGGGGGACAGCTCTTGTCAGATACGCAGTATTTT.

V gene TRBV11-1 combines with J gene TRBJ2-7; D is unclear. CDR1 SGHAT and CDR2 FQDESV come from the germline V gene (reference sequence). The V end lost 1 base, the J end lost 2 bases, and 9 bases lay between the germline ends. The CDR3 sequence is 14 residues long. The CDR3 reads CASSLVGTTYEQYF. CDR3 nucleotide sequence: TGTGCCAGCAGCTTAGTAGGAACCACCTACGAGCAGTACTTC.

The CDR3 protein is CASSERTVGETQYF. CDR3 sequence (DNA): TGTGCCAGTAGTGAACGGACCGTGGGGGAGACCCAGTACTTC. J is TRBJ2-5 and V is TRBV19, with unresolved D. This CDR3 is 14 amino acids long. Germline CDR1 and CDR2: LNHDA and SQIVND (reference sequence). The germline V and J ends were trimmed by 5 bases and 5 bases, with 15 bases remaining between them.

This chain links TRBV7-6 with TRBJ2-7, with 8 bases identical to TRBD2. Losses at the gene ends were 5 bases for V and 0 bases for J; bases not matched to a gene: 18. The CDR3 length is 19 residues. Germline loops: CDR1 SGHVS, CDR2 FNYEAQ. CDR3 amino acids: CASSPRWGHTSGSSYEQYF. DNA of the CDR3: TGTGCCAGCAGCCCCCGGTGGGGTCACACTAGCGGTAGCTCCTACGAGCAGTACTTC.

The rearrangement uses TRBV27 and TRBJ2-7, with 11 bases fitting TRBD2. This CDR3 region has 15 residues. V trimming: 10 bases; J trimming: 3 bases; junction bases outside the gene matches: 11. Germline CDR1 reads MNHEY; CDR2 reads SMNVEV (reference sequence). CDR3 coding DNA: TGTGCCACCAGCCTCCGGGGGACTAGCGGCTACGAGCAGTACTTC. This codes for CATSLRGTSGYEQYF.

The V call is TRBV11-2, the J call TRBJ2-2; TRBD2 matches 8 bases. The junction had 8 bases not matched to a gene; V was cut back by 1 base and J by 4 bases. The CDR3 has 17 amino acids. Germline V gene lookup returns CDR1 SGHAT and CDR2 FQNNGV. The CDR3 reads CASSLGIREGGTGELFF. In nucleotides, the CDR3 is TGTGCCAGCAGCTTAGGGATCCGGGAGGGAGGCACCGGGGAGCTGTTTTTT.

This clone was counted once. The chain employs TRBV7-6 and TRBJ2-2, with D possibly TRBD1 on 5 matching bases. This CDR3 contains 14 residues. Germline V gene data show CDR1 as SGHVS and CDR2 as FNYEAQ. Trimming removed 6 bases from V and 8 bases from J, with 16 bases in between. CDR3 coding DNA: TGTGCCAGCAGTCTTACAGGCGGTAGGGGGGAGCTGTTTTTT. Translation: CASSLTGGRGELFF. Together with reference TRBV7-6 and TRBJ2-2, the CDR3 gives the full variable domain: GAGVSQSPRYKVTKRGQDVALRCDPISGHVSLYWYRQALGQGPEFLTYFNYEAQQDKSGLPNDRFSAERPEGSISTLTIQRTEQRDSAMYRCASSLTGGRGELFFGEGSRLTVL.

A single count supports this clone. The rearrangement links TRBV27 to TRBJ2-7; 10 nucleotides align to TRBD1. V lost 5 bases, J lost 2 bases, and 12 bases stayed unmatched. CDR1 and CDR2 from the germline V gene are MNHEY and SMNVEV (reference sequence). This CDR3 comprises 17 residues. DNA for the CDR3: TGTGCCAGCAGTCCGTCCCGGGACAGGGGCGGAACCTACGAGCAGTACTTC. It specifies CASSPSRDRGGTYEQYF.

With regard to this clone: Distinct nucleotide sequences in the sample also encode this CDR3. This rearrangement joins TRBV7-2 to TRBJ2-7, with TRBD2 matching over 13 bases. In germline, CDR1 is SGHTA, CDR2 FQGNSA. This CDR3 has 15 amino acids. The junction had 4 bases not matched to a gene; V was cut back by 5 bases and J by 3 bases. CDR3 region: CASSLLAGGSYEQYF. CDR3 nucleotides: TGTGCCAGCAGCCTACTAGCGGGAGGGAGCTACGAGCAGTACTTC.